This TCR beta chain was sequenced during a study of shared clonotypes between healthy human individuals. Study summary: CD8 memory received one plate per donor, CD8 naive two, CD4 memory three and CD4 naive three.

Study outcomes and limitations: Since donors were few, the genetic and exposure-history diversity represented was limited.

The authors divided CD4+ cells into CD45RA+ naive and CD45RA-negative memory subsets. Germline CDR1 reads SQVTM; CDR2 reads ANQGSEA. This CDR3 comprises 12 residues. V shed 5 bases and J shed 4 bases, with 11 bases lying between them. As regards this clone: Its antigen is unidentified.

Genomic DNA of each subset was evenly split across several immunoSEQ plates. Sequencing was performed with immunoSEQ multiplex PCR; in TCRdb, only in-frame clones are kept and a portion is missing. Among about 2 million clones, over 85% were seen once, and the ten largest hold more than 0.1%. This rearrangement joins TRBV29-1 to TRBJ2-5; D may correspond to TRBD1 or TRBD2 (5 bases each). The TCR originated in a man younger than 35 in good health. Sequencing used naive CD4+ T cells sorted from blood. Stated subset: CD45RA+ positively selected. The CDR3 sequence is CSVMRDPETQYF. DNA for the CDR3: TGCAGCGTTATGAGGGACCCAGAGACCCAGTACTTC.